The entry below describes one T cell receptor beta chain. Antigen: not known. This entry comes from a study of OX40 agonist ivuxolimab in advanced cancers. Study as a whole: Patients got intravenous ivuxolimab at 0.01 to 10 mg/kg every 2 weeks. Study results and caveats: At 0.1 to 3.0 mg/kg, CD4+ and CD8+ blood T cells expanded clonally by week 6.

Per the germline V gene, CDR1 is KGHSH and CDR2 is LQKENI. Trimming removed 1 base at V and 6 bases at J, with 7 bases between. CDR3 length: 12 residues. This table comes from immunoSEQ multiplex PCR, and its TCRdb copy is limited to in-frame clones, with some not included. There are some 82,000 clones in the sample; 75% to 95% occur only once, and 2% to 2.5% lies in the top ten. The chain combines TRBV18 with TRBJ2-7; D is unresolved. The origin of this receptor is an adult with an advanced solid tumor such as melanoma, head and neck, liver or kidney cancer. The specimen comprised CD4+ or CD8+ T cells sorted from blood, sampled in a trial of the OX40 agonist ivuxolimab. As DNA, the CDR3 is TGTGCCAGCTCACCACGGGAAAGCGAGCAGTACTTC. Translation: CASSPRESEQYF.